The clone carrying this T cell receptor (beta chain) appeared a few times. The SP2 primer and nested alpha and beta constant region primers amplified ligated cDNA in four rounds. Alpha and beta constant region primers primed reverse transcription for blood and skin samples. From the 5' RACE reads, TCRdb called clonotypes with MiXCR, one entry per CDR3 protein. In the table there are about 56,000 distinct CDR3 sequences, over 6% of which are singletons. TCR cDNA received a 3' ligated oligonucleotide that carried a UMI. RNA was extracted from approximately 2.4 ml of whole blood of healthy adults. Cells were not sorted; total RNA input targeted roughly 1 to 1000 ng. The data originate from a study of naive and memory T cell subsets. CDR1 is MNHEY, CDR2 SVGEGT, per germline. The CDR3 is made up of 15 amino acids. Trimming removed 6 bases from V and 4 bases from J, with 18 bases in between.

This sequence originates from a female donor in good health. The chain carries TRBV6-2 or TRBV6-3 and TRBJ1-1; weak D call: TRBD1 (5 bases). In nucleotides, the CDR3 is TGTGCCAGCAGCAAGAGCCGGGGGAGTACCACTGAAGCTTTCTTT. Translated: CASSKSRGSTTEAFF.